This TCR beta chain was documented in a study of OX40 agonist ivuxolimab in advanced cancers. Study summary: In this trial design, patients received ivuxolimab intravenously at 0.01 to 10 mg/kg every 2 weeks.

Overall study findings and caveats: The mean number of expanded clones was higher in CD8+ T cells than in CD4+.

Produced via immunoSEQ multiplex PCR; TCRdb's table is partial and in-frame only. Here the sample spans 71,000 or so clones, 93% being singletons. The CDR3 contains 15 residues. The germline V gene encodes CDR1 MNHEY and CDR2 SMNVEV (reference sequence). With 7 bases removed from V and 3 bases from J, the gap between germline ends came to 16 bases. Concerning this clone: Its cognate antigen is unknown.

Material: CD4+ or CD8+ T cells sorted from blood, obtained in a trial of the OX40 agonist ivuxolimab. The TCR comes from an adult with an advanced solid tumor such as melanoma, head and neck, liver or kidney cancer. The V and J genes are TRBV27 and TRBJ1-5, with D unclear. Here the CDR3 DNA reads TGTGCCAGCACCCCCGCCCCCGCATCCAATCAGCCCCAGCATTTT. This codes for CASTPAPASNQPQHF.